This TCR beta chain was recovered during a study of T cell responses to AZD1222 COVID-19 vaccine. V lost 7 bases and J 8 bases, leaving 12 bases between the germline ends. The CDR3 spans 11 residues. Germline CDR1 SQVTM, CDR2 ANQGSEA. Study findings and constraints: The donors showed a predominance of white British ancestry and of females, with possible underestimation of clonal diversity. Spike regions recognized by vaccine-associated CD4 TCRs spanned the protein, led by 160-218 and 743-854.

Note on this clone: As yet, its antigen is unknown.

The method was immunoSEQ multiplex PCR; TCRdb's version includes in-frame clones alone and lacks a portion of them. The profile shows more than 100,000 clones, around 84% of them singletons. Sequences were derived from peripheral blood, sampled on day 0 of AZD1222 vaccination. This sequence was found in an adult in good health. The chain couples TRBV29-1 to TRBJ2-1, with unresolved D. In nucleotides, the CDR3 is TGCAGCGCCGCCCCATGGGATGAGCAGTTCTTC. It specifies CSAAPWDEQFF.